Listed here are 10 T cell receptor beta chains from one sample, sequenced in a study of T-cell reconstitution after alpha-beta-depleted transplantation in children. Unique molecular identifiers were used in preparing the TCRbeta library. TCRdb analysed the PCR reads with MiXCR anew, one entry per CDR3 protein. The table records hundreds of thousands of distinct CDR3 sequences, about 10% of them present only once. Sequenced material: PBMCs from the stem cell graft donor, taken from the stem cell graft. The receptors come from a human donor who donated a stem cell graft to a child with acute myeloid leukemia.

This clonotype was counted ten times or more. This sequence joins TRBV4-3 and TRBJ2-5; TRBD1 aligns across 8 bases. The CDR3 has 15 residues. Per the germline V gene, CDR1 is LGHNA and CDR2 is YSLEER. V lost 4 bases to trimming and J lost 4 bases; unmatched junction nucleotides: 8. CDR3 region: CASSRTLDRAETQYF. The CDR3 bases are TGCGCCAGCAGCCGAACCTTGGACAGGGCAGAGACCCAGTACTTC.

The V gene is TRBV12-3 or TRBV12-4, the J gene TRBJ1-5; 9 bases fit TRBD1. This CDR3 has 16 amino acids. V was clipped by 2 bases and J by 5 bases; unmatched bases: 7. DNA of the CDR3: TGTGCCAGCAGTTTACCCGGGACAGGGATGTATCAGCCCCAGCATTTT. This gives the protein CASSLPGTGMYQPQHF.

The chain uses TRBV6-2 or TRBV6-3 and TRBJ2-3; D is ambiguous. V dropped 2 bases and J dropped 4 bases, with 10 bases sitting between them. CDR3 size: 14 residues. Germline-derived CDR1 and CDR2 are MNHEY and SVGEGT. The DNA of the CDR3 is TGTGCCAGCAGTTACAAGGGTATCGCAGATACGCAGTATTTT. It codes for CASSYKGIADTQYF.

This clonotype was recorded at least ten times. The rearrangement uses TRBV5-5 and TRBJ2-3, with TRBD2 identical over 8 bases. The CDR3 is made up of 13 amino acids. The J segment lost 14 bases and the V segment lost 0 bases, leaving 8 bases of the junction unmatched. CDR1 and CDR2 (germline): SGHKS, YYEKEE (reference sequence). CDR3 residues: CASSLEGTSTWYF. The DNA of the CDR3 is TGTGCCAGCAGCTTGGAGGGGACTAGTACATGGTATTTT.

The genes are TRBV12-3 or TRBV12-4 and TRBJ1-1; 9 nucleotides align to TRBD1. The length of the CDR3 is 14 residues. The V segment lost 6 bases and the J segment 6 bases; nucleotides outside the gene matches: 8. The CDR3 loop is CASRGTGRSPEAFF. The CDR3 nucleotides are TGTGCCAGCAGGGGGACAGGGCGTTCCCCTGAAGCTTTCTTT.

This clonotype showed up just a few times. The V and J genes are TRBV20-1 and TRBJ2-5; tentative D call: TRBD1 (5 bases). From germline, CDR1 is DFQATT and CDR2 SNEGSKA (reference sequence). CDR3 length equals 16 residues. Trimming took 2 bases from V and 5 from J, leaving 21 bases between them. CDR3 loop: CSARPLSAGLGETQYF. CDR3 bases: TGCAGTGCTAGACCACTCTCGGCAGGGCTGGGTGAGACCCAGTACTTC.

The J gene is TRBJ2-3, the V gene TRBV11-3; D could derive from TRBD1 or TRBD2 (5 bases each). CDR3 size: 15 residues. Germline-derived CDR1 and CDR2 are SGHNT and YENEEA. V lost 4 bases to trimming and J lost 2 bases, with 13 bases between them. The CDR3 DNA is TGTGCCAGCAGCTACGGGACCGAATTCACAGATACGCAGTATTTT. As protein: CASSYGTEFTDTQYF. Full variable domain (remainder filled in from reference TRBV11-3 and TRBJ2-3): EAGVVQSPRYKIIEKKQPVAFWCNPISGHNTLYWYLQNLGQGPELLIRYENEEAVDDSQLPKDRFSAERLKGVDSTLKIQPAELGDSAVYLCASSYGTEFTDTQYFGPGTRLTVL.

This clonotype was seen more than once but under ten times. V and J are TRBV24-1 and TRBJ2-1; 13 bases map to TRBD2. The CDR3 consists of 16 residues. Germline V lookup: CDR1 KGHDR, CDR2 SFDVKD. The V gene end was trimmed by 4 bases and the J gene end by 6 bases; junction bases not matched to a gene: 5. The CDR3 sequence is CATSDRTSGRANEQFF. Written as DNA, the CDR3 is TGTGCCACCAGTGACCGAACTAGCGGGAGGGCCAATGAGCAGTTCTTC.

The table lists this clonotype with many counts. The V gene is TRBV19, the J gene TRBJ1-1, with D uncertain. Germline V gene sequence: CDR1 LNHDA, CDR2 SQIVND (reference sequence). The CDR3 totals 15 residues. Trimming took 1 base from V and 2 from J, leaving 11 bases between them. The CDR3 coding sequence is TGTGCCAGTAGTATAGGTGGCCAACTTAACACTGAAGCTTTCTTT. This sequence encodes CASSIGGQLNTEAFF.

V is TRBV4-1 and J is TRBJ2-5, with 10 bases aligning to TRBD2. The CDR3 runs 19 residues. Germline CDR1 is MGHRA and CDR2 is YSYEKL. V gave up 0 bases and J gave up 4 bases; unmatched junction bases: 14. CDR3 DNA sequence: TGCGCCAGCAGCCAAGATCGGTCTAGCGGGAGAGATCGGTCAGAGACCCAGTACTTC. Amino acid sequence: CASSQDRSSGRDRSETQYF.